These T cell receptor beta chains were read from a single sample in a study of T cell changes during pregnancy in multiple sclerosis. The method was immunoSEQ multiplex PCR; TCRdb's version includes in-frame clones alone and lacks a portion of them. The sample consists of 70,000 to 85,000 clones, around 92% of them appearing once. The sequences come from peripheral blood, collected before pregnancy. These receptors were taken from a female donor with multiple sclerosis, enrolled in a pregnancy study. Both conserved end residues are part of each CDR3. The D gene is left open where the match is weak. Clone size is given for some rows only: seen once, a few or many times, or a class if the clone is expanded.

d_gene,v_gene,j_gene,abundance,CDR3aa,CDR3nt
TRBD1,TRBV27,TRBJ2-5,-,CASSLGQGGETQYF,TGTGCCAGCAGTTTGGGACAGGGGGGAGAGACCCAGTACTTC
-,TRBV11-2,TRBJ2-2,-,CASSFRGGTGELFF,TGTGCCAGCAGCTTCAGGGGAGGGACCGGGGAGCTGTTTTTT
-,TRBV2,TRBJ2-2,-,CASSEVPRDTGELFF,TGTGCCAGCAGTGAAGTGCCCCGGGACACCGGGGAGCTGTTTTTT
TRBD2,TRBV18,TRBJ2-2,-,CASSTRLAGNTGELFF,TGTGCCAGCTCCACAAGACTAGCGGGAAACACCGGGGAGCTGTTTTTT
TRBD2,TRBV9,TRBJ2-3,-,CASSVGLALSTDTQYF,TGTGCCAGCAGCGTAGGACTAGCCCTCAGCACAGATACGCAGTATTTT
-,TRBV7-9,TRBJ2-5,-,CASSLIHREETQYF,TGTGCCAGCAGCTTAATACACCGTGAAGAGACCCAGTACTTC
TRBD1,TRBV19,TRBJ2-2,-,CASTPGQGMFGELFF,TGTGCCAGTACCCCGGGACAGGGTATGTTCGGGGAGCTGTTTTTT
TRBD1,TRBV2,TRBJ2-7,-,CASSGDRGLYEQYF,TGTGCCAGCAGTGGGGACAGGGGGCTCTACGAGCAGTACTTC
-,TRBV28,TRBJ2-6,-,CASRPLTPSGANVLTF,TGTGCCAGCAGACCATTAACACCGTCTGGGGCCAACGTCCTGACTTTC
TRBD2,TRBV6-1,TRBJ2-2,few,CASSAPGLAGPGELFF,TGTGCCAGCAGTGCTCCGGGACTAGCGGGACCCGGGGAGCTGTTTTTT
TRBD1,TRBV5-1,TRBJ2-7,-,CASSFGTDDNYEQYF,TGCGCCAGCAGCTTTGGGACAGACGATAACTACGAGCAGTACTTC
-,TRBV15,TRBJ1-5,-,CATSLGLGNQPQHF,TGTGCCACCAGCCTTGGGCTTGGCAATCAGCCCCAGCATTTT
-,TRBV28,TRBJ2-5,-,CASSVLAGYREETQYF,TGTGCCAGCAGTGTACTAGCAGGGTATCGCGAAGAGACCCAGTACTTC
TRBD1,TRBV27,TRBJ2-2,once,CASSLGQVLGELFF,TGTGCCAGCAGTTTGGGACAGGTGTTAGGGGAGCTGTTTTTT